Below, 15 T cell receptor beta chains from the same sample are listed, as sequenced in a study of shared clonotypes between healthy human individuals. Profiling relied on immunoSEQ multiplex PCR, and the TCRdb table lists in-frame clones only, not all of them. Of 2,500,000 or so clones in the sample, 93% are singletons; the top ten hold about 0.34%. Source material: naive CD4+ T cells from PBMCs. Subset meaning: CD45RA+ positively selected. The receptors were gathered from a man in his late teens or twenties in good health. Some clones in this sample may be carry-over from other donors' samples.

The CDR3 region is CASSEGGWGNQPQHF. The CDR3 region has the DNA TGTGCCAGCAGTGAAGGGGGGTGGGGCAATCAGCCCCAGCATTTT. The chain carries TRBV6-1 and TRBJ1-5; possible D gene TRBD1, 5 bases. V lost 1 base and J 2 bases, leaving 9 bases between the germline ends. CDR3 length: 15 amino acids. CDR1 and CDR2 from the germline V gene are MNHNS and SASEGT.

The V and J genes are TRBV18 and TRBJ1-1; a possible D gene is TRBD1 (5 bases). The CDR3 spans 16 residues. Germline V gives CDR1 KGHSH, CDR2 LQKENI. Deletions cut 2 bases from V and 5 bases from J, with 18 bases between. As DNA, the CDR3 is TGTGCCAGCTCACCAGCCGAGGGGCTCGTAGGAACTGAAGCTTTCTTT. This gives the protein CASSPAEGLVGTEAFF.

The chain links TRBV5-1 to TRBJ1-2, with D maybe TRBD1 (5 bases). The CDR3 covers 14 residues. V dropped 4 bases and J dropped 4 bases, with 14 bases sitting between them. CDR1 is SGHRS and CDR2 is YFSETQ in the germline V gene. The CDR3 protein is CASSLDSTGYGYTF. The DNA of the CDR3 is TGCGCCAGCAGCCTAGACAGTACAGGCTATGGCTACACCTTC.

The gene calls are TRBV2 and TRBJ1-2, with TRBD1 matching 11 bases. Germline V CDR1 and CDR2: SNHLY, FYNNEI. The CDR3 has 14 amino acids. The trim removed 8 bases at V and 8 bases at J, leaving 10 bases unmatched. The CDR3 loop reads CASGRGQGAGGYTF. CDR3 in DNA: TGTGCCAGCGGTAGAGGACAGGGGGCTGGCGGCTACACCTTC.

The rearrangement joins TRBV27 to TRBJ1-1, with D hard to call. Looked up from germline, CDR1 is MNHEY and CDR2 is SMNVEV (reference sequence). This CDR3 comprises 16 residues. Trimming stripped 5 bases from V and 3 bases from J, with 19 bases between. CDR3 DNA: TGTGCCAGCAGTCCCCTGGGTGCGGGATCGGACACTGAAGCTTTCTTT. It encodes CASSPLGAGSDTEAFF.

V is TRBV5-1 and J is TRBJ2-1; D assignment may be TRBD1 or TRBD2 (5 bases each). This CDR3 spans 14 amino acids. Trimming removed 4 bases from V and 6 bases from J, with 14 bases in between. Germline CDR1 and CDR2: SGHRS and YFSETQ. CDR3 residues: CASSPDPRGNEQFF. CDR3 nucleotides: TGCGCCAGCAGCCCGGATCCGAGGGGCAATGAGCAGTTCTTC.

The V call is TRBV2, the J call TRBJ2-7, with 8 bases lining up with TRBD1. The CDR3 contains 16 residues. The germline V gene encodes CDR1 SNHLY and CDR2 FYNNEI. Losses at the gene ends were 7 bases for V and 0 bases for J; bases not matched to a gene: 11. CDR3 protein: CASTEGNRGSSYEQYF. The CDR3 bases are TGTGCCAGCACCGAAGGAAACAGGGGGAGCTCCTACGAGCAGTACTTC.

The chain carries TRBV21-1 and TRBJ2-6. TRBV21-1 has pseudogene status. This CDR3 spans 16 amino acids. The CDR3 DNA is TGTGCCAGCAGCAAAGGTAGGGGACCTGGGGCCAACGTCCTGACTTTC. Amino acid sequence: CASSKGRGPGANVLTF.

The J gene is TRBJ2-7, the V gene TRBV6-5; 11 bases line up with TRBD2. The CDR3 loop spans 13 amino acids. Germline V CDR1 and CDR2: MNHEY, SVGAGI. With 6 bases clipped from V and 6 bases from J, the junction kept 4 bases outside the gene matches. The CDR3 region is CASRLAGVGEQYF. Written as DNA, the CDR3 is TGTGCCAGCAGACTAGCGGGAGTAGGCGAGCAGTACTTC.

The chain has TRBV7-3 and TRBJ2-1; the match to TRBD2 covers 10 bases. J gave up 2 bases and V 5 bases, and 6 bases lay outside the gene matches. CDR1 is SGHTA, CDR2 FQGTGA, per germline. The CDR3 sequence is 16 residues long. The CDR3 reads CASSRGLAAAYNEQFF. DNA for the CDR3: TGTGCCAGCAGCCGAGGACTAGCGGCCGCCTACAATGAGCAGTTCTTC.

In DNA, the CDR3 is TGTGCCAGCTCACTCCAGGGCTATTCCTACAATGAGCAGTTCTTC. Its translation is CASSLQGYSYNEQFF. The chain combines TRBV18 with TRBJ2-1; the D gene is possibly TRBD1 (5 bases). The germline CDR1 and CDR2 sequences are KGHSH and LQKENI. The CDR3 has 15 amino acids. V lost 4 bases and J 1 base, leaving 11 bases between the germline ends.

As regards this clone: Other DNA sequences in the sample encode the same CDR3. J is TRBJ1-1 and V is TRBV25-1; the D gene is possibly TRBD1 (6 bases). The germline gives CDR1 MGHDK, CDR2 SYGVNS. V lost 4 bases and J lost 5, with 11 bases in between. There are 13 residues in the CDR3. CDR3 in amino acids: CASSGRGGTEAFF. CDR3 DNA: TGTGCCAGCAGTGGCAGGGGTGGGACTGAAGCTTTCTTT.

The CDR3: CASSPGTGGTFGEQYF. CDR3 DNA sequence: TGCGCCAGCAGCCCGGGGACGGGCGGGACCTTTGGAGAGCAGTACTTC. The chain couples TRBV5-1 to TRBJ2-7; D may be TRBD2 (6 bases). This CDR3 is built from 16 residues. The V and J ends lost 4 bases and 7 bases respectively, with 24 bases between them. Germline CDR1 reads SGHRS; CDR2 reads YFSETQ.

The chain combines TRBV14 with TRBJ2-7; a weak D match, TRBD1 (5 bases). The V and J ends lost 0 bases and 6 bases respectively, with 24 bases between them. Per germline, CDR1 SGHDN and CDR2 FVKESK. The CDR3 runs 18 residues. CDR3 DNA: TGTGCCAGCAGCCAAGATTCCCCCCGAAGGGGCGCGATGACCGAGCAGTACTTC. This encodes CASSQDSPRRGAMTEQYF. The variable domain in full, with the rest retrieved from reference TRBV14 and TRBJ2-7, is EAGVTQFPSHSVIEKGQTVTLRCDPISGHDNLYWYRRVMGKEIKFLLHFVKESKQDESGMPNNRFLAERTGGTYSTLKVQPAELEDSGVYFCASSQDSPRRGAMTEQYFGPGTRLTVT.

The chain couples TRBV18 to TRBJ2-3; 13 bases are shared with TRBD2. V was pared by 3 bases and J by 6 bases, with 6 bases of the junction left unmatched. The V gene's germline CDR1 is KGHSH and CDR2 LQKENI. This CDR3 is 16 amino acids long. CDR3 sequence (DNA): TGTGCCAGCTCACCCGTCTTGACTAGCGGGAGGGATACGCAGTATTTT. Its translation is CASSPVLTSGRDTQYF.